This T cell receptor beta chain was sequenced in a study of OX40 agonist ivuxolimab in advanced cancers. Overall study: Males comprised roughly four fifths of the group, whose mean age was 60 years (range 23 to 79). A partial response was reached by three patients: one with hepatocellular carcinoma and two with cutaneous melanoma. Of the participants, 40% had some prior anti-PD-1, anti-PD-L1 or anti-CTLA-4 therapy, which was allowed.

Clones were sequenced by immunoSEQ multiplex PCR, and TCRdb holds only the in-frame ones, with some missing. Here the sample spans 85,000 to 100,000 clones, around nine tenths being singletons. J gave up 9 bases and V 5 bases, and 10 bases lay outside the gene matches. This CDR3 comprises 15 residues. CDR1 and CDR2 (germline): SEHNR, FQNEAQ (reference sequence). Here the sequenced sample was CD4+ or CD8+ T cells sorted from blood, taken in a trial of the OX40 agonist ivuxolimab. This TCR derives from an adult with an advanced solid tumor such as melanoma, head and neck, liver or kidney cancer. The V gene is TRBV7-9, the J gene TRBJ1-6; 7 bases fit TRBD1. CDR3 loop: CASSLQGLIGSPLHF. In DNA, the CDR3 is TGTGCCAGCAGCCTACAGGGGTTGATTGGTTCACCCCTCCACTTT.